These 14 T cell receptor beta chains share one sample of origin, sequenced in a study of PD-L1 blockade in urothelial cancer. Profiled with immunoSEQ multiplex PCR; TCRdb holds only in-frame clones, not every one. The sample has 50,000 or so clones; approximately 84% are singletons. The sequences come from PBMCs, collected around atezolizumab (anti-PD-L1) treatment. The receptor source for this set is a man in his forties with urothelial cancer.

The CDR3 loop reads CASSWGTSPETQYF. The CDR3 DNA is TGTGCCAGCAGCTGGGGGACTAGCCCGGAGACCCAGTACTTC. The chain carries TRBV5-6 and TRBJ2-5, with 9 positions matching TRBD2. The CDR3 sequence is 14 residues long. Trimming removed 3 bases from V and 5 bases from J; junction bases left unmatched: 5. The germline V gene encodes CDR1 SGHDT and CDR2 YYEEEE. Using reference TRBV5-6 and TRBJ2-5 for the parts outside the CDR3, the full variable domain is DAGVTQSPTHLIKTRGQQVTLRCSPKSGHDTVSWYQQALGQGPQFIFQYYEEEERQRGNFPDRFSGHQFPNYSSELNVNALLLGDSALYLCASSWGTSPETQYFGPGTRLLVL.

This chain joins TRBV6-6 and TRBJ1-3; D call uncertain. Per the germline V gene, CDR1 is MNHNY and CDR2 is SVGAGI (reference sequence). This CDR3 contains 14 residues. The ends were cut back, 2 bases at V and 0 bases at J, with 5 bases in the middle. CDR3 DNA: TGTGCCAGCAGTTACGAGAGCTCTGGAAACACCATATATTTT. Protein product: CASSYESSGNTIYF.

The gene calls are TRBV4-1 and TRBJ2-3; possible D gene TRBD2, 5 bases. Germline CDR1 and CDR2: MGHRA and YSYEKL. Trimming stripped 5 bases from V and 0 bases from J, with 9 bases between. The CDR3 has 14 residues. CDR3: CASSGSGSTDTQYF. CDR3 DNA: TGCGCCAGCAGCGGGAGCGGCAGCACAGATACGCAGTATTTT.

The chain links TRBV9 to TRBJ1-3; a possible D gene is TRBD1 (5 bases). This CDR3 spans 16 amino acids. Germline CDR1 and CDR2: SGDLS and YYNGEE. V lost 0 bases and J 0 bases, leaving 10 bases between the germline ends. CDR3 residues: CASSVEAGVSGNTIYF. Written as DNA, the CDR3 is TGTGCCAGCAGCGTAGAGGCGGGGGTCTCTGGAAACACCATATATTTT.

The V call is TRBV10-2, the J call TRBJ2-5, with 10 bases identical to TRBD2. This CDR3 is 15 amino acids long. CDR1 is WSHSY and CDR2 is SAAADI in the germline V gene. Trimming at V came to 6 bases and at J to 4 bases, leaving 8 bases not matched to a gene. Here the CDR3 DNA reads TGCGCCAGCAGGAGGTCTAGCGGGAGTAGAGAGACCCAGTACTTC. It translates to CASRRSSGSRETQYF.

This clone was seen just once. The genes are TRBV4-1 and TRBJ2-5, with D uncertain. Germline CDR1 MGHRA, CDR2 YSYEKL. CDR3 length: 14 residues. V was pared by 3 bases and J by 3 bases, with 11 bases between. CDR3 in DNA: TGCGCCAGCAGCCAGAATCCGGCGGAAGAGACCCAGTACTTC. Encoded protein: CASSQNPAEETQYF.

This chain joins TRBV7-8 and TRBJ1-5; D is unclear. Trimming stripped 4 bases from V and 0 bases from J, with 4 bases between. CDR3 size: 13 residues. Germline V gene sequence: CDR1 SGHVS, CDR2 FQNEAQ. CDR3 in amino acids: CASSSYSNQPQHF. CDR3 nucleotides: TGTGCCAGCAGCTCCTATAGCAATCAGCCCCAGCATTTT.

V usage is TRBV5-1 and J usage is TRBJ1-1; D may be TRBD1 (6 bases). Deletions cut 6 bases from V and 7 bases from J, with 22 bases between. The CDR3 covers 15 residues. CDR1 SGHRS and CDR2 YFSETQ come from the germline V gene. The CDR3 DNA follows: TGCGCCAGCAATCTCGGGGGAGGGGGTTCAGGTGAAGCTTTCTTT. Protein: CASNLGGGGSGEAFF. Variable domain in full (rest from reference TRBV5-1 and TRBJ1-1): KAGVTQTPRYLIKTRGQQVTLSCSPISGHRSVSWYQQTPGQGLQFLFEYFSETQRNKGNFPGRFSGRQFSNSRSEMNVSTLELGDSALYLCASNLGGGGSGEAFFGQGTRLTVV.

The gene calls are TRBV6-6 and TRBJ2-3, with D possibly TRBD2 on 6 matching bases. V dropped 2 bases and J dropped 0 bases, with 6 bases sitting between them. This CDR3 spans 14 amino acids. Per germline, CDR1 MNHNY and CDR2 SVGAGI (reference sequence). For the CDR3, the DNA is TGTGCCAGCAGTTACAGCGGGAGCACAGATACGCAGTATTTT. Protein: CASSYSGSTDTQYF.

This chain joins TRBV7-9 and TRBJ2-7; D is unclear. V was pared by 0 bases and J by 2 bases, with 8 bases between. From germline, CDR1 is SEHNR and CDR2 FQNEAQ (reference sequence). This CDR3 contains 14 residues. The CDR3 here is CASSLANRAYEQYF. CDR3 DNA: TGTGCCAGCAGCTTAGCGAACAGAGCCTACGAGCAGTACTTC.

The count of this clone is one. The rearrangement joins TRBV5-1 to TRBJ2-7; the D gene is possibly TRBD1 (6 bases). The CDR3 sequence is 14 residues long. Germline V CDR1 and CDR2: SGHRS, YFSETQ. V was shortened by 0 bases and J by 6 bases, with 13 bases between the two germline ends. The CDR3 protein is CASSLGTDRGEQYF. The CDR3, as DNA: TGCGCCAGCAGCTTGGGGACAGATCGGGGCGAGCAGTACTTC.

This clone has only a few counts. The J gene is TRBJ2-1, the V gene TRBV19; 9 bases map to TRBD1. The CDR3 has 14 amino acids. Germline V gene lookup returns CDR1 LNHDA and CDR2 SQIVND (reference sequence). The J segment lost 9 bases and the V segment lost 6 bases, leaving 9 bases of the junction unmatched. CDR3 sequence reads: CASRGTGPSPEQFF. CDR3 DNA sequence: TGTGCCAGTAGGGGGACAGGGCCTTCGCCTGAGCAGTTCTTC.

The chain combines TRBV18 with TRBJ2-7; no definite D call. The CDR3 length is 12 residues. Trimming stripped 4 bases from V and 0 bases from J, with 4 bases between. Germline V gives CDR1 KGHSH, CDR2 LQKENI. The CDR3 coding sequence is TGTGCCAGCTCACTGAGCTCCTACGAGCAGTACTTC. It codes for CASSLSSYEQYF.

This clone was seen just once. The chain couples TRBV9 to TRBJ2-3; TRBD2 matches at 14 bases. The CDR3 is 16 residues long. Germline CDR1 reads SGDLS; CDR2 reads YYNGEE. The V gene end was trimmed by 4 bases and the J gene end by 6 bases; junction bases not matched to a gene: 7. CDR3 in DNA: TGTGCCAGCAGCTTACGACTAGCGGGAGGGATGGATACGCAGTATTTT. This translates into CASSLRLAGGMDTQYF.